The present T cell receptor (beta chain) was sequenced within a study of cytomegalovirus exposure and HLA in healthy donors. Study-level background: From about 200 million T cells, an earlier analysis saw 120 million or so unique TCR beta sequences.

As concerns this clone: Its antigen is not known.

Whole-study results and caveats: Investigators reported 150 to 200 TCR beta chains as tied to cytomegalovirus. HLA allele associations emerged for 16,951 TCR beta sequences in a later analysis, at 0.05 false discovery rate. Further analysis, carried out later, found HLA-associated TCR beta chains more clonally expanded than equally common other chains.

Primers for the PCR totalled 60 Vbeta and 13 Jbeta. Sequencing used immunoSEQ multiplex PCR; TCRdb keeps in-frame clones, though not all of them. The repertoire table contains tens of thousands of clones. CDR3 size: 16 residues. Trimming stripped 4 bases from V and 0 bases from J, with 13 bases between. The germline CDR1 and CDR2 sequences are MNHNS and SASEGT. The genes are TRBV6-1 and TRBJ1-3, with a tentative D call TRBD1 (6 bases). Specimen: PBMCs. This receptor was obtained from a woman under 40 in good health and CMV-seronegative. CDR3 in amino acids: CASSGSGTPSGNTIYF. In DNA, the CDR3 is TGTGCCAGCAGTGGCTCCGGGACACCCTCTGGAAACACCATATATTTT.